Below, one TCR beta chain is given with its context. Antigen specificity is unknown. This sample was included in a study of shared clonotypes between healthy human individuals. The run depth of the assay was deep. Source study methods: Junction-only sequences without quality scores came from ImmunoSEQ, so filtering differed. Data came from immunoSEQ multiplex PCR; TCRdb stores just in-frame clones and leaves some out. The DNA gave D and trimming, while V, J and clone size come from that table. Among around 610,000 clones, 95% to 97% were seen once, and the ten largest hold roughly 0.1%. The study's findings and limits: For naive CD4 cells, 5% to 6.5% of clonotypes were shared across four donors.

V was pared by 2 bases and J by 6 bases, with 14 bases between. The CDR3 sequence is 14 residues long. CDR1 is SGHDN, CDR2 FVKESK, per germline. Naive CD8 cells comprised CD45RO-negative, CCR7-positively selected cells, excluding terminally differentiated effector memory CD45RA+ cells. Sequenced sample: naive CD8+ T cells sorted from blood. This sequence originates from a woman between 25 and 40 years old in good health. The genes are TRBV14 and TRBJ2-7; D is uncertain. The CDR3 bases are TGTGCCAGCAGCCAATACCCGCAACTCTTCGAGCAGTACTTC. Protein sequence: CASSQYPQLFEQYF.